This entry concerns a single T cell receptor (beta chain). Method: immunoSEQ multiplex PCR; TCRdb's copy keeps in-frame clones and lacks some. Of about 78,000 clones in the sample, roughly 90% were seen once. The data derive from a study of blood T cell repertoires in COVID-19. For the study at large: Donors in the United States, Italy and Spain gave samples during acute or convalescent COVID-19. PBMCs, B-cell-depleted T cells, or T cells provided the cDNA or gDNA that made up the material.

V gave up 1 base and J gave up 7 bases; unmatched junction bases: 8. The germline CDR1 and CDR2 sequences are SGHDT and YYEEEE. The CDR3 is made up of 15 amino acids. The receptor was isolated from a woman of 80 years or more with acute or convalescent COVID-19. The sample comprised peripheral blood. This chain links TRBV5-6 with TRBJ1-2, with 9 nucleotides matching TRBD1. Written as DNA, the CDR3 is TGTGCCAGCAGCTTGTGGGGGACAGGGAACAGTGGCTACACCTTC. Amino acid sequence: CASSLWGTGNSGYTF.